This passage covers 24 T cell receptor beta chains from one sample sequenced in a study of monozygotic twins with inflammatory bowel disease. TCRdb derives one entry per CDR3 protein from the 5' RACE reads, leaving out DNA. The sample totals 350,000 to 400,000 distinct CDR3 sequences. Sequenced input: blood. Receptors were obtained from a human donor with ulcerative colitis or Crohn's disease, or a healthy co-twin of an affected twin (not recorded which).

The chain joins TRBV20-1 to TRBJ2-7; TCRdb returns TRBD1, unconfirmable since there is no DNA. CDR3 length: 14 residues. CDR1 DFQATT and CDR2 SNEGSKA come from the germline V gene (reference sequence). CDR3: CSADPGTGTYEQYF.

The chain is built from TRBV7-9 and TRBJ2-1; the TCRdb call, TRBD1, lacks DNA for checking. CDR1 and CDR2 from the germline V gene are SEHNR and FQNEAQ (reference sequence). CDR3 length equals 15 residues. The CDR3 protein is CASSLMGQLYNEQFF.

This rearrangement joins TRBV10-3 to TRBJ2-1; TCRdb's assignment of TRBD1 cannot be checked, as there is no DNA. Germline V gene sequence: CDR1 ENHRY, CDR2 SYGVKD. This CDR3 is 13 amino acids long. The CDR3 reads CAIRSDRVNEQFF.

The chain is built from TRBV3-1 and TRBJ1-6. Germline CDR1 and CDR2: LGHDT and YNNKEL (reference sequence). The CDR3 is 16 amino acids. The CDR3 loop reads CASSPFLAQILPPLHF.

The chain links TRBV11-2 to TRBJ2-7; TCRdb's assignment of TRBD2 cannot be checked, as there is no DNA. Germline CDR1 reads SGHAT; CDR2 reads FQNNGV. The CDR3 is made up of 18 amino acids. The CDR3 spells CASSSSGTSGGSSYGQYF.

V is TRBV5-1 and J is TRBJ2-7. The germline V gene has CDR1 SGHRS and CDR2 YFSETQ. This CDR3 region has 16 residues. CDR3 in amino acids: CASSLVLGIDPYEQYF.

The chain employs TRBV7-2 and TRBJ2-5. Germline loops: CDR1 SGHTA, CDR2 FQGNSA. This CDR3 region has 15 residues. CDR3 protein: CASSPIPIGGETQYF.

This CDR3 is CASSYSRELDEKLFF. The rearrangement joins TRBV6-5 to TRBJ1-4. Per the germline V gene, CDR1 is MNHEY and CDR2 is SVGAGI. This CDR3 spans 15 amino acids.

The rearrangement links TRBV3-1 to TRBJ1-2; with no DNA, the TCRdb D assignment of TRBD1 cannot be verified. The germline V gene has CDR1 LGHDT and CDR2 YNNKEL (reference sequence). The CDR3 is made up of 15 amino acids. The CDR3: CASSQTEAGSYGYTF.

V is TRBV9 and J is TRBJ2-6. Germline CDR1 SGDLS, CDR2 YYNGEE. The CDR3 is made up of 15 amino acids. The CDR3 region is CASSVTGSGANVLTF. Looking up the rest from reference TRBV9 and TRBJ2-6 gives the full variable domain: DSGVTQTPKHLITATGQRVTLRCSPRSGDLSVYWYQQSLDQGLQFLIQYYNGEERAKGNILERFSAQQFPDLHSELNLSSLELGDSALYFCASSVTGSGANVLTFGAGSRLTVL.

This rearrangement joins TRBV12-3 or TRBV12-4 to TRBJ2-1. This CDR3 is 13 amino acids long. The CDR3: CASSSRVGDEQFF.

The chain couples TRBV28 to TRBJ1-2. The CDR3 is made up of 13 amino acids. Germline V lookup: CDR1 MDHEN, CDR2 SYDVKM. CDR3 sequence reads: CASSLRSLRGYTF.

The rearrangement links TRBV7-2 to TRBJ1-1; TCRdb indicates TRBD1, and absent DNA this call remains unverified. From germline, CDR1 is SGHTA and CDR2 FQGNSA. This CDR3 comprises 15 residues. CDR3 residues: CASSLGGGRNTEAFF.

This chain connects TRBV12-3 or TRBV12-4 to TRBJ2-1. The CDR3 contains 14 residues. This chain's CDR3 is CASSLALRSNEQFF.

The rearrangement links TRBV27 to TRBJ1-1; TCRdb proposes TRBD1, but this gene call is untestable without DNA. The CDR3 consists of 15 residues. Germline V gene data show CDR1 as MNHEY and CDR2 as SMNVEV (reference sequence). The CDR3 sequence: CASSRPDRGATEAFF.

V usage is TRBV12-3 or TRBV12-4 and J usage is TRBJ2-2; lacking DNA, the TRBD1 call made by TCRdb goes unchecked. This CDR3 is 16 amino acids long. CDR3 in amino acids: CASSPRTGGFTGELFF.

This sequence joins TRBV7-2 and TRBJ1-6; TCRdb calls TRBD1, which cannot be checked without DNA. Germline-derived CDR1 and CDR2 are SGHTA and FQGNSA. The CDR3 is 17 amino acids. CDR3 residues: CASSLIQGSSYNSPLHF.

The gene calls are TRBV12-3 or TRBV12-4 and TRBJ2-1; checking the TCRdb D call of TRBD1 is not possible without DNA. CDR3 length: 16 residues. CDR3: CASSFRGARRSNEQFF.

The V call is TRBV12-3 or TRBV12-4, the J call TRBJ1-6; the TCRdb D gene call, TRBD1, has no DNA to confirm it. This CDR3 comprises 15 residues. The CDR3 is CASSPQGASLSPLHF.

The genes are TRBV5-1 and TRBJ2-3; TCRdb lists TRBD2, though no DNA is available to test this call. The CDR3 sequence is 16 residues long. CDR1 SGHRS and CDR2 YFSETQ come from the germline V gene. The CDR3 here is CASSKTSGGLTDTQYF.

V is TRBV29-1 and J is TRBJ2-5; TCRdb lists TRBD1, though no DNA is available to test this call. There are 14 residues in the CDR3. The germline CDR1 and CDR2 sequences are SQVTM and ANQGSEA. The CDR3 reads CSVERQGEQETQYF.

The V and J genes are TRBV28 and TRBJ2-7; TCRdb outputs TRBD1, but without DNA this stays unchecked. This CDR3 region has 15 residues. Germline V CDR1 and CDR2: MDHEN, SYDVKM. The CDR3 reads CASSVPRDRGYEQYF. Combining the CDR3 with reference TRBV28 and TRBJ2-7 gives the whole variable domain DVKVTQSSRYLVKRTGEKVFLECVQDMDHENMFWYRQDPGLGLRLIYFSYDVKMKEKGDIPEGYSVSREKKERFSLILESASTNQTSMYLCASSVPRDRGYEQYFGPGTRLTVT.

The chain has TRBV6-1 and TRBJ2-7; TCRdb outputs TRBD1, but without DNA this stays unchecked. The CDR3 is made up of 15 amino acids. The V gene's germline CDR1 is MNHNS and CDR2 SASEGT. The chain's CDR3 is CASSPLSAGGEEQYF.

The chain has TRBV5-1 and TRBJ2-2; TCRdb selects TRBD1, and the lack of DNA leaves this call unchecked. The CDR3 consists of 15 residues. Looked up from germline, CDR1 is SGHRS and CDR2 is YFSETQ. The CDR3 sequence: CASSLAQGWTGELFF.